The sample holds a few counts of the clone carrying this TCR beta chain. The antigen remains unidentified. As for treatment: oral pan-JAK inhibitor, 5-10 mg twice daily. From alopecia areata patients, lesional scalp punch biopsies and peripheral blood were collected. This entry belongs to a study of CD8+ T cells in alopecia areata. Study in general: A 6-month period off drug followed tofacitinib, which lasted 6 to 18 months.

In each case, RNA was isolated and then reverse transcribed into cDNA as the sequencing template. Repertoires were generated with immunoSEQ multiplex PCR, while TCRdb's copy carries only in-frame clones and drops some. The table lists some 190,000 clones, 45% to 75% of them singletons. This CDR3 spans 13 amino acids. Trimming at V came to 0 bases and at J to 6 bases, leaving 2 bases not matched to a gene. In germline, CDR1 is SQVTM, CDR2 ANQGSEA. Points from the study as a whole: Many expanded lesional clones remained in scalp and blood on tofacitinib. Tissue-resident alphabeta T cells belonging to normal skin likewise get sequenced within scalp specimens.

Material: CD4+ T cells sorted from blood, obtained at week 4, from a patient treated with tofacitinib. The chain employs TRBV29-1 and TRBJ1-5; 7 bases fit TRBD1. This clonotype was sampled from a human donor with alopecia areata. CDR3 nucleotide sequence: TGCAGCGTTGAAGAGTCAGGGGGTCAGCCCCAGCATTTT. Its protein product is CSVEESGGQPQHF.